The 4 T cell receptor beta chains in this list originate from one sample, sequenced in a study of cytomegalovirus exposure and HLA in healthy donors (dated by TCRdb to 2015 to 2018). Library prep was done by the immunoSEQ multiplex PCR assay. The multiplex PCR relied on a mix of 60 forward primers for TCR Vbeta segments and 13 reverse primers for TCR Jbeta segments. TCRdb carries this immuneACCESS record with in-frame sequences only. Its versions omit some clonotypes, under half of them owing to an unresolved V gene in the studies checked, with the rest unexplained. This sample's table has entries for about 200,000 clones. The top ten constitute under 1% of the sample. Specimen: PBMCs. Source of these receptors: a woman in her twenties or thirties in good health and CMV-seropositive.

The chain employs TRBV6-1 and TRBJ2-3, with 15 bases aligning to TRBD2. Germline values: CDR1 MNHNS, CDR2 SASEGT. The CDR3 contains 16 residues. V was clipped by 4 bases and J by 5 bases; unmatched bases: 4. CDR3 sequence: CASSGTSGGAKDTQYF. CDR3 nucleotides: TGTGCCAGCAGTGGGACTAGCGGGGGGGCCAAAGATACGCAGTATTTT.

J is TRBJ2-1 and V is TRBV4-2, with D uncertain. Germline CDR1 and CDR2: LGHNA and YNFKEQ. This CDR3 spans 13 amino acids. The ends were cut back, 1 base at V and 3 bases at J, with 4 bases in the middle. CDR3 nucleotides: TGTGCCAGCAGCCAAGGTTACTACAATGAGCAGTTCTTC. Its protein is CASSQGYYNEQFF.

This chain links TRBV5-8 with TRBJ1-5; 7 nucleotides match TRBD1. In germline, CDR1 is SGHTS, CDR2 YDEGEE. The CDR3 has 13 residues. With 4 bases clipped from V and 8 bases from J, the junction kept 6 bases outside the gene matches. The DNA of the CDR3 is TGTGCCAGCAGCCGGGACAGATTAGAGCCCCAGCATTTT. Translating gives CASSRDRLEPQHF. Complete variable domain (other parts from reference TRBV5-8 and TRBJ1-5): EAGVTQSPTHLIKTRGQQATLRCSPISGHTSVYWYQQALGLGLQFLLWYDEGEERNRGNFPPRFSGRQFPNYSSELNVNALELEDSALYLCASSRDRLEPQHFGDGTRLSIL.

The chain couples TRBV9 to TRBJ2-1; 9 bases are a match to TRBD1. J lost 5 bases, V lost 4 bases, and 4 bases had no gene match. The CDR3 totals 14 residues. Per germline, CDR1 SGDLS and CDR2 YYNGEE. The CDR3 spells CASSLTGGNNEQFF. The CDR3 nucleotides read TGTGCCAGCAGCTTGACAGGGGGGAACAATGAGCAGTTCTTC.